The rows below give T cell receptor beta chains drawn from one sample of a study of follicular helper T cells after annual influenza vaccination. Sequencing was performed with immunoSEQ multiplex PCR; in TCRdb, only in-frame clones are kept and a portion is missing. The profile shows 10,000 or so clones, 70% to 85% of them singletons. Sequenced material: CXCR5- memory CD4+ T cells sorted from blood, taken on the day of influenza vaccination. The receptors here all came from an adult who received the influenza vaccine. Both conserved end residues are part of each CDR3. The D gene is left open where the match is weak. Where a row states a size, it is once, few, many or the class of an expanded clone; other rows omit it.

>TRBJ2-3|TRBV18|TRBD1|-
CASSRPGGQGRTDTQYF
TGTGCCAGCTCACGACCCGGCGGACAGGGGAGAACAGATACGCAGTATTTT
>TRBJ1-1|TRBV6-1|-|-
CASSASVRGTEAFF
TGTGCCAGCAGTGCCTCGGTACGGGGGACTGAAGCTTTCTTT
>TRBJ2-1|TRBV29-1|TRBD1|once
CSANRGSSGPNSYNEQFF
TGCAGCGCCAACAGGGGGAGTTCAGGACCCAACTCCTACAATGAGCAGTTCTTC
>TRBJ2-7|TRBV28|-|-
CASTPTGSDPTYEQYF
TGTGCCAGCACCCCCACCGGGTCGGACCCTACCTACGAGCAGTACTTC
>TRBJ2-7|TRBV2|TRBD1|few
CASSEGQGSYEQYF
TGTGCCAGCAGTGAGGGACAGGGATCCTACGAGCAGTACTTC
>TRBJ2-1|TRBV13|-|-
CASSFGGGKYNEQFF
TGTGCCAGCAGCTTCGGCGGTGGGAAATACAATGAGCAGTTCTTC
>TRBJ2-3|TRBV9|-|-
CASSVESTRADTQYF
TGTGCCAGCAGCGTAGAATCTACCAGGGCAGATACGCAGTATTTT
>TRBJ2-2|TRBV7-9|TRBD1|-
CASSPNILRTGTTGELFF
TGTGCCAGCAGCCCCAACATCCTCCGGACAGGGACCACCGGGGAGCTGTTTTTT
>TRBJ1-4|TRBV5-8|-|few
CASSLLGQGNEKLFF
TGTGCCAGCAGCTTGTTAGGGCAGGGGAATGAAAAACTGTTTTTT
>TRBJ1-1|TRBV18|-|once
CASSPKSDTEAFF
TGTGCCAGCTCACCAAAATCGGACACTGAAGCTTTCTTT
>TRBJ1-6|TRBV30|TRBD1|-
CAWSLGQPNSPLHF
TGTGCCTGGAGTCTGGGACAGCCTAATTCACCCCTCCACTTT
>TRBJ1-3|TRBV18|-|-
CASSPREPEGNTIYF
TGTGCCAGCTCACCTCGGGAGCCCGAAGGGAACACCATATATTTT
>TRBJ2-7|TRBV7-9|TRBD2|-
CASSLGLAGEQYF
TGTGCCAGCAGCTTGGGCCTAGCGGGCGAGCAGTACTTC
>TRBJ1-2|TRBV27|TRBD1|-
CASSADRGGGYTF
TGTGCCAGCAGTGCGGACAGGGGAGGGGGCTACACCTTC
>TRBJ2-7|TRBV6-5|-|-
CASSYAGSSYEQYF
TGTGCCAGCAGTTACGCGGGAAGCTCCTACGAGCAGTACTTC
>TRBJ1-6|TRBV2|TRBD1|-
CASREGQSYNSPLHF
TGTGCCAGCAGGGAGGGACAGAGCTATAATTCACCCCTCCACTTT
>TRBJ1-1|TRBV6-6|-|-
CASRGRIEAFF
TGTGCCAGCAGGGGACGGATTGAAGCTTTCTTT
>TRBJ1-4|TRBV18|-|-
CASSPTGANEKLFF
TGTGCCAGCTCACCTACCGGGGCTAATGAAAAACTGTTTTTT
>TRBJ2-7|TRBV5-1|-|once
CASRPIEARDEQYF
TGCGCCAGCAGACCGATCGAGGCCAGGGACGAGCAGTACTTC
>TRBJ1-4|TRBV29-1|-|once
CSAQGISNEKLFF
TGCAGCGCGCAGGGGATCTCTAATGAAAAACTGTTTTTT
>TRBJ2-4|TRBV28|-|-
CASSFQGKNIQYF
TGTGCCAGCAGTTTTCAGGGAAAAAACATTCAGTACTTC
>TRBJ1-5|TRBV25-1|-|-
CASSRGNQPQHF
TGTGCCAGCAGTAGGGGCAATCAGCCCCAGCATTTT
>TRBJ2-5|TRBV6-6|-|-
CAGSRDYQETQYF
TGTGCCGGCAGCCGGGACTACCAAGAGACCCAGTACTTC
>TRBJ1-4|TRBV30|-|-
CAWRNRVINEKLFF
TGTGCCTGGAGGAACAGGGTTATCAATGAAAAACTGTTTTTT
>TRBJ1-1|TRBV9|-|few
CASSPGSYTEAFF
TGTGCCAGCAGCCCCGGGTCCTACACTGAAGCTTTCTTT
>TRBJ1-2|TRBV7-2|-|-
CASSFVSGNYGYTF
TGTGCCAGCAGCTTTGTCAGTGGGAACTATGGCTACACCTTC
>TRBJ1-3|TRBV4-3|-|-
CASSQDAAYSGNTIYF
TGCGCCAGCAGCCAAGATGCCGCTTACTCTGGAAACACCATATATTTT
>TRBJ2-2|TRBV6-1|-|-
CASSVGVTTGELFF
TGTGCCAGCAGTGTAGGGGTTACCACCGGGGAGCTGTTTTTT
>TRBJ1-5|TRBV11-2|-|-
CASSPGAKDQPQHF
TGTGCCAGCAGCCCGGGGGCCAAGGATCAGCCCCAGCATTTT
>TRBJ2-7|TRBV28|TRBD1|-
CASRTQTGPYEQYF
TGTGCCAGCAGAACCCAGACAGGGCCCTACGAGCAGTACTTC
>TRBJ2-7|TRBV7-9|-|once
CASSSQGATYEQYF
TGTGCCAGCAGCAGCCAAGGGGCTACCTACGAGCAGTACTTC
>TRBJ1-4|TRBV6-1|-|-
CASSEAPSNEKLFF
TGTGCCAGCAGTGAAGCCCCCTCCAATGAAAAACTGTTTTTT
>TRBJ1-5|TRBV28|-|-
CASRSMGQPQHF
TGTGCCAGCAGGTCAATGGGTCAGCCCCAGCATTTT
>TRBJ1-3|TRBV5-6|-|-
CASSPQARNTIYF
TGTGCCAGCAGCCCGCAGGCCCGAAACACCATATATTTT
>TRBJ1-2|TRBV7-2|TRBD1|-
CASSTRQGSRYGYTF
TGTGCCAGCAGCACCCGACAGGGGAGTAGGTATGGCTACACCTTC
>TRBJ2-1|TRBV4-2|TRBD2|-
CASSPLAGGDDEQFF
TGTGCCAGCAGCCCTCTAGCGGGGGGGGACGATGAGCAGTTCTTC
>TRBJ1-2|TRBV10-3|TRBD1|few
CAISEYPETGEGYTF
TGTGCCATCAGTGAGTACCCCGAGACAGGGGAAGGCTACACCTTC
>TRBJ2-7|TRBV30|TRBD2|-
CAWSGTGTSGGAQREQYF
TGTGCCTGGAGTGGGACCGGGACTAGCGGGGGAGCACAGAGGGAGCAGTACTTC
>TRBJ2-5|TRBV6-5|TRBD2|-
CASRSSGGSGETQYF
TGTGCCAGCAGGTCTAGCGGGGGGAGTGGAGAGACCCAGTACTTC
>TRBJ1-5|TRBV2|-|-
CASTGHYSNQPQHF
TGTGCCAGCACCGGACACTATAGCAATCAGCCCCAGCATTTT
>TRBJ2-7|TRBV5-1|TRBD1|-
CASSLTGEGYEQYF
TGCGCCAGCAGCTTGACAGGGGAAGGCTACGAGCAGTACTTC
>TRBJ1-1|TRBV29-1|-|once
CSANTGSEAFF
TGCAGCGCGAACACAGGATCCGAAGCTTTCTTT
>TRBJ2-7|TRBV7-9|TRBD1|-
CASSSGTGTGSYEQYF
TGTGCCAGCAGCTCCGGCACCGGGACAGGGTCCTACGAGCAGTACTTC
>TRBJ2-5|TRBV5-6|TRBD2|-
CASSLLAGVETQYF
TGTGCCAGCAGCTTACTAGCGGGAGTCGAGACCCAGTACTTC
>TRBJ1-5|TRBV2|-|-
CASSSGTAVGDQPQHF
TGTGCCAGCAGCTCCGGGACTGCCGTGGGGGATCAGCCCCAGCATTTT
>TRBJ2-3|TRBV5-1|-|-
CASSLAQGRVDTQYF
TGCGCCAGCAGCTTGGCGCAGGGAAGAGTAGATACGCAGTATTTT
>TRBJ2-7|TRBV29-1|-|-
CSVEGRGTYEQYF
TGCAGCGTTGAAGGCAGGGGCACCTACGAGCAGTACTTC
>TRBJ2-7|TRBV7-2|TRBD1|-
CASSLARTGGGYEQYF
TGTGCCAGCAGCTTAGCGCGTACAGGGGGCGGCTACGAGCAGTACTTC
>TRBJ1-4|TRBV6-6|-|-
CASRRQRNEKLFF
TGTGCCAGCAGACGACAGAGAAATGAAAAACTGTTTTTT
>TRBJ1-5|TRBV4-3|-|-
CASSQGPNQPQHF
TGCGCCAGCAGCCAAGGTCCCAATCAGCCCCAGCATTTT